A selection of T cell receptor beta chains follows, all from one sample in a study of metastatic and nonmetastatic thyroid tumors. With MiXCR, TCRdb called clones anew from the PCR reads. Of 20,000 to 25,000 clones detected, around 16% appear once; the ten largest clones hold under 11%. Sequenced material: tumor tissue. These receptors were obtained from a female donor with papillary thyroid cancer or a benign thyroid nodule (not recorded which). Some clones in this sample may be carry-over from other donors' samples. CDR3s include the opening cysteine and the closing phenylalanine or tryptophan. The order of the fields is CDR3 length, V gene, clone size, J gene, D gene, CDR3 protein, CDR3 DNA. The D gene is left open where the match is weak. Not all rows give a size; the values are once, few, many and, for expanded clones, a class.

len: 14; v_gene: TRBV5-1; abundance: many; j_gene: TRBJ1-5; d_gene: .; CDR3aa: CASSGSGANQPQHF; CDR3nt: TGCGCCAGCAGCGGCTCCGGGGCGAATCAGCCCCAGCATTTT
len: 16; v_gene: TRBV11-1; abundance: many; j_gene: TRBJ2-1; d_gene: .; CDR3aa: CASSSGPSSSYNEQFF; CDR3nt: TGTGCCAGCAGCTCTGGACCGTCGAGCTCCTACAATGAGCAGTTCTTC
len: 15; v_gene: TRBV11-2; abundance: .; j_gene: TRBJ1-5; d_gene: .; CDR3aa: CASSFGRDGSQQQHF; CDR3nt: TGTGCCAGCAGCTTCGGGAGGGATGGGAGTCAGCAACAGCATTTT
len: 15; v_gene: TRBV6-1; abundance: many; j_gene: TRBJ1-2; d_gene: TRBD1; CDR3aa: CASTLGTGSAHGYTF; CDR3nt: TGTGCCAGCACCCTCGGGACAGGGTCGGCCCATGGCTACACCTTC
len: 13; v_gene: TRBV6-1; abundance: few; j_gene: TRBJ1-2; d_gene: TRBD1; CDR3aa: CASAQGIYYCYTF; CDR3nt: TGTGCCAGCGCACAGGGGATTTACTATTGCTACACCTTC
len: 16; v_gene: TRBV16; abundance: many; j_gene: TRBJ2-7; d_gene: .; CDR3aa: CASSQYNPTLSYEQYF; CDR3nt: TGTGCCAGCAGCCAATATAATCCGACCCTCTCCTACGAGCAGTACTTC
len: 15; v_gene: TRBV12-3/TRBV12-4; abundance: few; j_gene: TRBJ1-6; d_gene: .; CDR3aa: CASRPSGSENSPIHF; CDR3nt: TGTGCCAGCAGACCCAGCGGGAGCGAAAATTCACCCATCCACTTT
len: 14; v_gene: TRBV28; abundance: medium-sized; j_gene: TRBJ2-7; d_gene: .; CDR3aa: CASKYTGERVEQYF; CDR3nt: TGTGCCAGCAAATATACTGGGGAGAGGGTCGAGCAGTACTTC
len: 16; v_gene: TRBV10-3; abundance: many; j_gene: TRBJ1-3; d_gene: TRBD1; CDR3aa: CAIRPGQGMSGNTIYF; CDR3nt: TGTGCCATCAGGCCGGGACAGGGAATGTCTGGAAACACCATATATTTT
len: 14; v_gene: TRBV9; abundance: many; j_gene: TRBJ2-5; d_gene: .; CDR3aa: CASSVDGDSQTQYF; CDR3nt: TGTGCCAGCAGCGTCGACGGGGATTCGCAGACCCAGTACTTC
len: 14; v_gene: TRBV7-3; abundance: .; j_gene: TRBJ2-2; d_gene: TRBD1; CDR3aa: CASIPTGVTWELFF; CDR3nt: TGTGCCAGCATTCCTACAGGGGTCACCTGGGAGCTGTTTTTT
len: 17; v_gene: TRBV9; abundance: .; j_gene: TRBJ2-3; d_gene: TRBD2; CDR3aa: CASSAPPLTSSTDTQYF; CDR3nt: TGTGCCAGCAGCGCGCCCCCCTTGACTAGCTCCACAGATACGCAGTATTTT
len: 16; v_gene: TRBV5-1; abundance: many; j_gene: TRBJ1-6; d_gene: TRBD1; CDR3aa: CASSWGIGQANSPLHF; CDR3nt: TGCGCCAGCAGCTGGGGTATCGGACAGGCTAATTCACCCCTCCACTTT
len: 17; v_gene: TRBV9; abundance: many; j_gene: TRBJ2-1; d_gene: TRBD2; CDR3aa: CASSAMRLAGLDNEQFF; CDR3nt: TGTGCCAGCAGCGCTATGAGACTAGCGGGTCTAGACAATGAGCAGTTCTTC
len: 16; v_gene: TRBV5-1; abundance: .; j_gene: TRBJ2-3; d_gene: TRBD1; CDR3aa: CASSLLTGCSTDTQYF; CDR3nt: TGCGCCAGCAGCTTGCTGACAGGGTGCAGCACAGATACGCAGTATTTT
len: 14; v_gene: TRBV11-2; abundance: many; j_gene: TRBJ2-1; d_gene: .; CDR3aa: CASSLEGGRDEQFF; CDR3nt: TGTGCCAGCAGCTTAGAGGGCGGTCGCGATGAGCAGTTCTTC
len: 13; v_gene: TRBV25-1; abundance: many; j_gene: TRBJ1-6; d_gene: .; CDR3aa: CASSDPWDSPLHF; CDR3nt: TGTGCCAGCAGTGATCCGTGGGATTCACCCCTCCACTTT
len: 13; v_gene: TRBV6-1; abundance: .; j_gene: TRBJ2-2; d_gene: .; CDR3aa: CASSKGEAGELFF; CDR3nt: TGTGCCAGCTCTAAGGGGGAGGCCGGGGAGCTTTTTTTT
len: 14; v_gene: TRBV28; abundance: medium-sized; j_gene: TRBJ2-7; d_gene: .; CDR3aa: CASSFTGTSYEQYF; CDR3nt: TGTGCCAGCAGTTTTACAGGGACGTCCTACGAGCAGTACTTC
len: 14; v_gene: TRBV14; abundance: many; j_gene: TRBJ2-2; d_gene: TRBD1; CDR3aa: CAAKGTGVAGELFF; CDR3nt: TGTGCCGCCAAGGGCACAGGGGTTGCCGGGGAGCTGTTTTTT
len: 15; v_gene: TRBV5-1; abundance: many; j_gene: TRBJ2-7; d_gene: .; CDR3aa: CASSLGTAATYEQYF; CDR3nt: TGCGCCAGCAGCTTGGGGACAGCTGCTACCTACGAGCAGTACTTC
len: 13; v_gene: TRBV18; abundance: many; j_gene: TRBJ2-7; d_gene: .; CDR3aa: CASSPADSREQYF; CDR3nt: TGTGCCAGCTCACCAGCGGACAGCCGCGAGCAGTACTTC
len: 15; v_gene: TRBV10-3; abundance: many; j_gene: TRBJ1-1; d_gene: .; CDR3aa: CAISVQEFMNTEAFF; CDR3nt: TGTGCCATCAGCGTACAGGAGTTCATGAACACTGAAGCTTTCTTT
len: 16; v_gene: TRBV15; abundance: medium-sized; j_gene: TRBJ2-7; d_gene: TRBD2; CDR3aa: CATSRGGLAASYEQYF; CDR3nt: TGTGCCACCAGCAGAGGCGGACTAGCGGCTTCCTACGAGCAGTACTTC
len: 15; v_gene: TRBV19; abundance: many; j_gene: TRBJ2-2; d_gene: .; CDR3aa: CASRVRQSNTGELFF; CDR3nt: TGTGCCAGTAGGGTAAGGCAGTCGAACACCGGGGAGCTGTTTTTT
len: 14; v_gene: TRBV20-1; abundance: .; j_gene: TRBJ2-5; d_gene: .; CDR3aa: CSARTWNLHETQYF; CDR3nt: TGCAGTGCTAGGACATGGAACTTACACGAGACCCAGTACTTC
len: 14; v_gene: TRBV28; abundance: medium-sized; j_gene: TRBJ2-7; d_gene: TRBD2; CDR3aa: CASSRTSGGYEQYF; CDR3nt: TGTGCCAGCAGTAGGACTAGCGGGGGCTACGAGCAGTACTTC
len: 15; v_gene: TRBV11-3; abundance: many; j_gene: TRBJ2-5; d_gene: .; CDR3aa: CASSPSLGGQETQYF; CDR3nt: TGTGCCAGCAGCCCAAGTCTCGGGGGCCAAGAGACCCAGTACTTC
len: 13; v_gene: TRBV15; abundance: many; j_gene: TRBJ1-2; d_gene: .; CDR3aa: CATSLEHPYGYTF; CDR3nt: TGTGCCACCAGCCTGGAACACCCCTATGGCTACACCTTC
len: 14; v_gene: TRBV25-1; abundance: few; j_gene: TRBJ1-5; d_gene: .; CDR3aa: CASSDSKQGQPQHF; CDR3nt: TGTGCCAGCAGTGATTCGAAACAGGGCCAGCCCCAGCATTTT
len: 16; v_gene: TRBV20-1; abundance: many; j_gene: TRBJ1-5; d_gene: .; CDR3aa: CSAMSLQGLDNQPQHF; CDR3nt: TGCAGTGCAATGAGCCTCCAGGGGTTGGACAATCAGCCCCAGCATTTT
len: 15; v_gene: TRBV12-3/TRBV12-4; abundance: medium-sized; j_gene: TRBJ2-7; d_gene: TRBD2; CDR3aa: CASSLNRGGEYEQYF; CDR3nt: TGTGCCAGCAGTTTAAACCGGGGGGGGGAGTACGAGCAGTACTTC
len: 15; v_gene: TRBV20-1; abundance: .; j_gene: TRBJ2-7; d_gene: .; CDR3aa: CSASRGTGSNDEQYF; CDR3nt: TGCAGTGCTAGTCGAGGAACAGGTTCCAATGATGAGCAGTACTTC
len: 15; v_gene: TRBV10-3; abundance: many; j_gene: TRBJ2-3; d_gene: .; CDR3aa: CAISEGGSRTDTQYF; CDR3nt: TGTGCCATCAGTGAAGGCGGGTCCCGCACAGATACGCAGTATTTT
len: 17; v_gene: TRBV5-3; abundance: few; j_gene: TRBJ1-5; d_gene: TRBD1; CDR3aa: CASSFGYRQGVNQPQHF; CDR3nt: TGTGCCAGTAGCTTTGGGTATAGACAGGGGGTCAATCAGCCCCAACATTTT
len: 14; v_gene: TRBV5-4; abundance: many; j_gene: TRBJ1-2; d_gene: TRBD1; CDR3aa: CASSPPTGGYGYTF; CDR3nt: TGTGCCAGCAGCCCCCCGACAGGGGGCTATGGCTACACCTTC